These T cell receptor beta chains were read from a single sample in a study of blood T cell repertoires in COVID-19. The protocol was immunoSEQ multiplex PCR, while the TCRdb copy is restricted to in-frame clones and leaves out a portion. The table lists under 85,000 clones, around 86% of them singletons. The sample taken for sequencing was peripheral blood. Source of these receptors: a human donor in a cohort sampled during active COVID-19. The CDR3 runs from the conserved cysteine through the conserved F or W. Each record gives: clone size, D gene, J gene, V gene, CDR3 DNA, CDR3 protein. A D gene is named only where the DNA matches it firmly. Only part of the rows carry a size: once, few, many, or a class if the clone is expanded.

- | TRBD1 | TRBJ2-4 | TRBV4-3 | TGCGCCAGCAGCCAACAGCTGTCTGCAGGGGGCAGAAACATTCAGTACTTC | CASSQQLSAGGRNIQYF
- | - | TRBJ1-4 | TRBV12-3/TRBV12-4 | TGTGCCAGCAGTTTTTGGGGGGTTGAAAAACTGTTTTTT | CASSFWGVEKLFF
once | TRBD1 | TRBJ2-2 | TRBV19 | TGTGCCAGTAGCGGGTTCAGGGGGCGCGGGTCCACCGGGGAGCTGTTTTTT | CASSGFRGRGSTGELFF
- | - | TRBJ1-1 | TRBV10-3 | TGTGCCATCAGTGAGTCGGGGACACCCAACACTGAAGCTTTCTTT | CAISESGTPNTEAFF
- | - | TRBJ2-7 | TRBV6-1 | TGTGCCAGCAGTGAAGCGGACGGGACATACGACTCCTACGAGCAGTACTTC | CASSEADGTYDSYEQYF
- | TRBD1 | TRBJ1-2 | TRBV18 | TGTGCCAGCTCACCCTGGGACAGAGACTATGGCTACACCTTC | CASSPWDRDYGYTF
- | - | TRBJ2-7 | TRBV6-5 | TGTGCCAGCGGAGTCAGCGCAAGCTCCTACGAGCAGTACTTC | CASGVSASSYEQYF
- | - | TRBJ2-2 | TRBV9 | TGTGCCAGCACCATCAGGGACTTCTTTAGTACCGGGGAGCTGTTTTTT | CASTIRDFFSTGELFF
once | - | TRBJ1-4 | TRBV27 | TGTGCCAGCAGTCACGACGGGGACTTTGAAAAACTGTTTTTT | CASSHDGDFEKLFF
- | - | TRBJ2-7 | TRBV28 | TGTGCCAGCAGTTTGACAGCCCTTAGAGTCGAGCAGTACTTC | CASSLTALRVEQYF
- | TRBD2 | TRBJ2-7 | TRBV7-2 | TGTGCCAGCAGCTTGGGTAGCGGGGGGGCCCGGGAGCAGTACTTC | CASSLGSGGAREQYF
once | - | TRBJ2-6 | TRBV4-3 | TGCGCCAGCAGCCAAGATCCGCGGGACAGTATCTCTGGGGCCAACGTCCTGACTTTC | CASSQDPRDSISGANVLTF
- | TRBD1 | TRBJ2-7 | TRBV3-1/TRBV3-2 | TGTGCCAGCAGCCAAGGAGCAGGGGGCTACGAGCAGTACTTC | CASSQGAGGYEQYF
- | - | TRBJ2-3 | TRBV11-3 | TGTGCCAGCAGCTTAAATGGGCTGAGCACAGATACGCAGTATTTT | CASSLNGLSTDTQYF